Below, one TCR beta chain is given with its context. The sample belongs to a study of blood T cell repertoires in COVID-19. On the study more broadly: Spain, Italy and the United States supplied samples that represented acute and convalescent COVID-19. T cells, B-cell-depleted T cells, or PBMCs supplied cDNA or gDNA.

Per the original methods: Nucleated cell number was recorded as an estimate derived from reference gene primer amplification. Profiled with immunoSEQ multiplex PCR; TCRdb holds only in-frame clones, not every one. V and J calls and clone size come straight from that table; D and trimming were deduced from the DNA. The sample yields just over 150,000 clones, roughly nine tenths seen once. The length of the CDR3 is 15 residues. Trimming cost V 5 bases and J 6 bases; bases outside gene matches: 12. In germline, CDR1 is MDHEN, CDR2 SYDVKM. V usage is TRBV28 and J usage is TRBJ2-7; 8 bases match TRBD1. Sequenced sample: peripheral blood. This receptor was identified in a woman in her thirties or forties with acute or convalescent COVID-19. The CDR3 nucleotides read TGTGCCAGCAGTATCCCTCTGACAGGGGTTTTCGAGCAGTACTTC. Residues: CASSIPLTGVFEQYF.